This is a list of T cell receptor beta chains from one sample in a study of T cells in lung cancer brain metastases. The method was immunoSEQ multiplex PCR; TCRdb's version includes in-frame clones alone and lacks a portion of them. The sample records 1,500 to 2,000 clones, about 80% being singletons. Material: tumor tissue from the primary lung tumor. The receptors here all came from a man between 70 and 80 years old with non-small cell lung cancer. Both conserved end residues are part of each CDR3. Each record gives: clone size, J gene, V gene, CDR3 protein. Rows may omit the clone size; those that give it use once, few, many or a size class.

-,TRBJ1-2,TRBV11-1,CASSLDKNYGYTF
-,TRBJ2-3,TRBV5-4,CASSLWSSLLDTDTQYF
-,TRBJ2-1,TRBV5-4,CASSPLQGGSYNEQFF
-,TRBJ2-3,TRBV7-2,CASSFHPGLAGHTDTQYF
few,TRBJ2-5,TRBV16,CASSQSKETQYF
-,TRBJ1-5,TRBV19,CASSPSGSNQPQHF
once,TRBJ1-1,TRBV20-1,CREGGETEAFF
-,TRBJ2-5,TRBV7-8,CASSLGSRRGGETQYF
-,TRBJ1-2,TRBV6-1,CASSDQGYHYGYTF
-,TRBJ1-2,TRBV20-1,CSARVLADDTF
-,TRBJ1-1,TRBV6-5,CASSFGGTEAFF
-,TRBJ2-1,TRBV29-1,CSVFSGIVQVEQFF
-,TRBJ2-3,TRBV7-2,CASSPTSYDSTDTQYF
-,TRBJ2-2,TRBV21-1,CASKRDRAGGKNGEDRWGELFF
-,TRBJ2-1,TRBV4-1,CASSHGSAASYNEQFF
-,TRBJ2-1,TRBV7-9,CASSLGPGTSSYNEQFF
once,TRBJ2-2,TRBV4-2,CASSQDGPNTGELFF
-,TRBJ2-7,TRBV20-1,CSAKAYEQYF
-,TRBJ1-1,TRBV7-9,CATRPQGAPPLETEAFF
-,TRBJ2-6,TRBV19,CASNISAGASGANVLTF
few,TRBJ1-1,TRBV29-1,CSGGQGLETEAFF
-,TRBJ2-1,TRBV27,CASSAEKGTSRAHEQFF
-,TRBJ2-1,TRBV18,CASSPPTAPDDNEQFF
-,TRBJ1-1,TRBV2,CASSDMRDTEAFF